This TCR beta chain was identified during a study of blood T cell repertoires in COVID-19 (dated by TCRdb to 2020 to 2022). Describing the broader study: Samples from collaborators originated in the United States, Italy and Spain and spanned both the acute and convalescent phases of COVID-19. The material from the prospective study consisted of cDNA or gDNA derived from T cells, B-cell-depleted T cells, or PBMCs. The dataset comprised deeply sampled blood TCRbeta repertoires from subjects exposed to, actively infected with, or recovered from COVID-19. A freely available public database, intended as a resource for researchers studying the immune response to SARS-CoV-2, is where the repertoires were released. Samples were obtained from the ongoing ImmuneRACE study (first 160 participants) and from 1,254 subjects provided by 6 global collaborators. Sample metadata almost always included a de-identified subject ID, COVID-19 status, age in years and sex. Where available, HLA class I and class II types were obtained from metadata supplied by the sample provider rather than from assay-based typing. Study-wide conclusions, independent of this receptor: The quantity of clinical and demographic metadata differed by source and by participant and was supplied without curation.

One collaborating source in Seattle enrolled patients during active infection and followed them longitudinally through the course of disease. Collaborating institutions collected whole blood in K2EDTA tubes following their own protocols. For TCRbeta analysis, collaborator samples were shipped as frozen whole blood, as isolated PBMCs, or as DNA extracted from either sample type. For this clone: Its antigen is not yet known. The sample holds no much larger clone one base away, and base qualities are not on file.

TCRbeta CDR3 regions were amplified from genomic DNA by means of the immunoSEQ Assay, a bias-controlled multiplex PCR. As for how the authors treated the data: Within the assay, amplification of reference gene primers was used to estimate how many nucleated cells each sample contained. To quantify the absolute abundance of each unique TCRbeta CDR3 rearrangement, sequence reads were collapsed and filtered. For each sample, productive Simpson clonality was calculated as the square root of Simpson's diversity index over productive rearrangements. Not all clones reach the TCRdb copy of this immuneACCESS table, which keeps in-frame sequences only. Checked studies attribute under half of the gap to unresolved V genes and leave the rest unexplained. V and J calls and clone size are as listed in that table; D and trimming were resolved from the DNA. Across this sample there are 300,000 or so clones, with roughly nine tenths seen only once. The ten largest clones take up about 2% of the sample.

After removal of 0 bases from V and 6 bases from J, the junction retains 11 bases not matched to a gene. The CDR3, cysteine through phenylalanine, is 17 amino acids long. The CDR3 DNA has 51 bases and is translated from base 1. CDR1 and CDR2 (SNHLY, FYNNEI) derive from the germline V gene. The chain is made from TRBV2 and TRBJ2-3, with 8 junctional bases fitting TRBD1. The source is a woman aged 25-40 years with COVID-19, enrolled during active disease. Sequences were obtained from peripheral blood. The nucleotide sequence is TGTGCCAGCAGTGAAGCCCCTCGGACAGGGCGAGGGGATACGCAGTATTTT. Translation gives CASSEAPRTGRGDTQYF. Full variable domain (CDR3 extended with the reference TRBV2 and TRBJ2-3 proteins): EPEVTQTPSHQVTQMGQEVILRCVPISNHLYFYWYRQILGQKVEFLVSFYNNEISEKSEIFDDQFSVERPDGSNFTLKIRSTKLEDSAMYFCASSEAPRTGRGDTQYFGPGTRLTVL.